Shown below are 26 T cell receptor beta chains from a single sample sequenced in a study of T cell responses to AZD1222 COVID-19 vaccine. Some clones are missing from TCRdb's copy, which holds only in-frame ones; the method was immunoSEQ multiplex PCR. Of approximately 140,000 clones listed, under 95% were seen once; the top ten hold 4.5% to 5.5%. The sample here was peripheral blood, taken on day 0 of AZD1222 vaccination. The receptors originated from an adult in good health.

The chain links TRBV5-1 to TRBJ2-1; a weak D match, TRBD2 (6 bases). The CDR3 runs to 14 residues. Germline V gives CDR1 SGHRS, CDR2 YFSETQ. V lost 4 bases to trimming and J lost 3 bases, with 11 bases between them. The CDR3 region is CASSRDWGYNEQFF. CDR3 coding DNA: TGCGCCAGCAGCCGGGACTGGGGCTACAATGAGCAGTTCTTC.

The genes are TRBV29-1 and TRBJ1-1, with a tentative D call TRBD1 (6 bases). CDR3 length equals 13 residues. CDR1 is SQVTM, CDR2 ANQGSEA, per germline. Trimming cost V 4 bases and J 1 base, with 10 bases left between them. The CDR3 bases are TGCAGCGTTGGGACAGTCTCGAACACTGAAGCTTTCTTT. It encodes CSVGTVSNTEAFF. Variable domain in full (rest from reference TRBV29-1 and TRBJ1-1): SAVISQKPSRDICQRGTSLTIQCQVDSQVTMMFWYRQQPGQSLTLIATANQGSEATYESGFVIDKFPISRPNLTFSTLTVSNMSPEDSSIYLCSVGTVSNTEAFFGQGTRLTVV.

V is TRBV7-2 and J is TRBJ1-3; D call uncertain. Looked up from germline, CDR1 is SGHTA and CDR2 is FQGNSA. This CDR3 has 15 residues. V lost 2 bases and J lost 0, with 8 bases in between. The CDR3 is CASSLLQSSGNTIYF. The CDR3 region has the DNA TGTGCCAGCAGCTTACTACAGAGCTCTGGAAACACCATATATTTT.

The V call is TRBV5-4, the J call TRBJ2-3; TRBD2 matches 8 bases. CDR3 length equals 14 residues. Per the germline V gene, CDR1 is SGHNT and CDR2 is YYREEE (reference sequence). J gave up 4 bases and V 2 bases, and 3 bases lay outside the gene matches. CDR3 loop: CASSFGLAPDTQYF. The CDR3 DNA reads TGTGCCAGCAGCTTCGGACTAGCTCCAGATACGCAGTATTTT.

The V gene is TRBV27, the J gene TRBJ1-2; 7 nucleotides match TRBD1. J lost 0 bases, V lost 4 bases, and 8 bases had no gene match. CDR3 length: 16 amino acids. In germline, CDR1 is MNHEY, CDR2 SMNVEV (reference sequence). CDR3 residues: CASSSVGQESNYGYTF. The DNA for the CDR3 is TGTGCCAGCAGTTCCGTAGGACAGGAGTCTAACTATGGCTACACCTTC.

The rearrangement uses TRBV9 and TRBJ1-1; no clear D gene. The ends were cut back, 0 bases at V and 0 bases at J, with 9 bases in the middle. The CDR3 sequence is 15 residues long. The germline V gene has CDR1 SGDLS and CDR2 YYNGEE. CDR3 DNA sequence: TGTGCCAGCAGCGTAGAGGCAGCCATGAACACTGAAGCTTTCTTT. Protein: CASSVEAAMNTEAFF.

In its sample, this clone was seen once. The V gene is TRBV7-8, the J gene TRBJ1-5; 7 nucleotides agree with TRBD1. Germline-derived CDR1 and CDR2 are SGHVS and FQNEAQ. The CDR3 runs to 14 residues. Trimming took 6 bases from V and 1 from J; bases not matched to a gene: 3. CDR3 loop: CASSRQGSNQPQHF. The CDR3 region has the DNA TGTGCCAGCAGTCGACAGGGAAGCAATCAGCCCCAGCATTTT.

The CDR3 DNA follows: TGTGCCAGCAGTTTATATTCGGTAGTTGAAGCTTTCTTT. Protein product: CASSLYSVVEAFF. V is TRBV12-3 or TRBV12-4 and J is TRBJ1-1; D remains unclear. V lost 2 bases to trimming and J lost 7 bases, with 11 bases between them. This CDR3 region has 13 residues.

The chain carries TRBV18 and TRBJ1-1; 8 positions match TRBD1. Trimming removed 8 bases from V and 5 bases from J; junction bases left unmatched: 7. The CDR3 covers 13 residues. The germline V gene has CDR1 KGHSH and CDR2 LQKENI. CDR3 protein: CASIRDRMTEAFF. DNA of the CDR3: TGTGCCAGCATACGGGACAGGATGACTGAAGCTTTCTTT.

V and J are TRBV19 and TRBJ2-5; tentatively, D is TRBD1 (6 bases). V lost 3 bases and J 1 base, leaving 12 bases between the germline ends. Germline values: CDR1 LNHDA, CDR2 SQIVND (reference sequence). The CDR3 spans 15 residues. The CDR3 spells CASSMMAGVQETQYF. The CDR3 DNA follows: TGTGCCAGTAGTATGATGGCAGGGGTCCAAGAGACCCAGTACTTC.

This clone was recorded only once. The CDR3 nucleotides are TGTGCCAGCAGTTACTCGGGCAATAGTTACGAGCAGTACTTC. This translates into CASSYSGNSYEQYF. The V gene is TRBV6-5, the J gene TRBJ2-7; D is undetermined. Looked up from germline, CDR1 is MNHEY and CDR2 is SVGAGI. This CDR3 comprises 14 residues. V was shortened by 0 bases and J by 4 bases, with 10 bases between the two germline ends.

V gene TRBV2 combines with J gene TRBJ2-1; 9 bases line up with TRBD2. This CDR3 contains 15 residues. CDR1 SNHLY and CDR2 FYNNEI come from the germline V gene. V was clipped by 6 bases and J by 3 bases; unmatched bases: 6. CDR3 nucleotides: TGTGCCAGCAGGACGCTAGCGGGGAGCTACAATGAGCAGTTCTTC. This sequence encodes CASRTLAGSYNEQFF. Full variable domain (remainder filled in from reference TRBV2 and TRBJ2-1): EPEVTQTPSHQVTQMGQEVILRCVPISNHLYFYWYRQILGQKVEFLVSFYNNEISEKSEIFDDQFSVERPDGSNFTLKIRSTKLEDSAMYFCASRTLAGSYNEQFFGPGTRLTVL.

The rearrangement joins TRBV3-1 (or the pseudogene TRBV3-2) to TRBJ1-3; D is possibly TRBD1 (6 bases). Germline CDR1 is LGHDT and CDR2 is YNNKEL (reference sequence). V lost 4 bases, J lost 8 bases, and 18 bases lay in between. This CDR3 contains 15 residues. CDR3 protein: CASSPSTGRGYTIYF. The DNA of the CDR3 is TGTGCCAGCAGCCCCTCGACAGGCCGGGGCTACACCATATATTTT.

This rearrangement joins TRBV6-4 to TRBJ2-3, with 10 bases identical to TRBD2. The CDR3 has 15 residues. The germline V gene has CDR1 MRHNA and CDR2 SNTAGT. V gave up 6 bases and J gave up 1 base; unmatched junction bases: 4. The CDR3 region is CASRKTSGGTDTQYF. DNA of the CDR3: TGTGCCAGCAGGAAAACTAGCGGGGGCACAGATACGCAGTATTTT.

Notes on this clone: This specimen includes other DNA sequences encoding the same CDR3. V and J are TRBV29-1 and TRBJ2-7; D gene uncertain. The CDR3 length is 12 residues. CDR1 and CDR2 from the germline V gene are SQVTM and ANQGSEA. V lost 4 bases to trimming and J lost 0 bases, with 7 bases between them. This chain's CDR3 is CSVARSSYEQYF. The CDR3 DNA is TGCAGCGTTGCCAGGAGCTCCTACGAGCAGTACTTC.

The chain uses TRBV7-3 and TRBJ2-7; D is uncertain. The CDR3 loop spans 14 amino acids. Trimming stripped 0 bases from V and 2 bases from J, with 8 bases between. Germline lookup yields CDR1 SGHTA and CDR2 FQGTGA. This CDR3 reads CASSLTGSPYEQYF. The CDR3 region has the DNA TGTGCCAGCAGCTTAACGGGTTCCCCCTACGAGCAGTACTTC.

The rearrangement joins TRBV27 to TRBJ1-5, with D maybe TRBD1 (5 bases). The V gene lost 3 bases and the J gene lost 5 bases, with 11 bases spanning the gap. The germline V gene has CDR1 MNHEY and CDR2 SMNVEV (reference sequence). The CDR3 has 14 amino acids. CDR3 region: CASSFHGGYQPQHF. DNA for the CDR3: TGTGCCAGCAGTTTTCATGGGGGGTATCAGCCCCAGCATTTT.

Here the CDR3 reads CAISETANANTIYF. DNA for the CDR3: TGTGCCATCAGTGAGACGGCAAACGCGAACACCATATATTTT. The chain uses TRBV10-3 and TRBJ1-3; D ambiguous. Trimming took off 2 bases at V and 7 bases at J, with 12 bases between the two ends. Germline loops: CDR1 ENHRY, CDR2 SYGVKD. The CDR3 extends over 14 amino acids.

V and J are TRBV18 and TRBJ2-5; D not resolved. The CDR3 runs 15 residues. Germline CDR1 reads KGHSH; CDR2 reads LQKENI. V was clipped by 0 bases and J by 1 base, with 9 bases between them. The CDR3 sequence: CASSPPSQVQETQYF. CDR3 in DNA: TGTGCCAGCTCACCACCTTCGCAAGTCCAAGAGACCCAGTACTTC.

The chain employs TRBV10-3 and TRBJ2-7; no clear D gene. The CDR3 is 12 amino acids. Germline loops: CDR1 ENHRY, CDR2 SYGVKD. The V and J ends lost 2 bases and 7 bases respectively, with 9 bases between them. This chain's CDR3 is CAISEVMREQYF. The CDR3 DNA is TGTGCCATCAGTGAGGTGATGCGGGAGCAGTACTTC.

The chain employs TRBV19 and TRBJ2-1, with 11 bases lining up with TRBD2. Germline CDR1 is LNHDA and CDR2 is SQIVND (reference sequence). This CDR3 has 15 amino acids. V lost 5 bases and J lost 5; bases outside the gene matches: 5. CDR3 DNA: TGTGCCAGTAGTTTAGCGGGGGGGCGGAACAATGAGCAGTTCTTC. This sequence encodes CASSLAGGRNNEQFF.

The chain combines TRBV19 with TRBJ1-1, with D unresolved. Trimming pared 5 bases from V and 8 bases from J, leaving 9 bases between. The CDR3 has 11 residues. The germline V gene has CDR1 LNHDA and CDR2 SQIVND (reference sequence). The CDR3 nucleotides read TGTGCCAGTAGTCCCCCCAGCGAAGCTTTCTTT. This sequence encodes CASSPPSEAFF.

The chain combines TRBV6-2 or TRBV6-3 with TRBJ1-2; TRBD1 might be the D (5 bases). The CDR3 covers 14 residues. V dropped 5 bases and J dropped 2 bases, with 12 bases sitting between them. Germline lookup yields CDR1 MNHEY and CDR2 SVGEGT. The CDR3 spells CASSGGPINYGYTF. In DNA, the CDR3 is TGTGCCAGCAGTGGGGGTCCAATAAACTATGGCTACACCTTC.

The chain couples TRBV18 to TRBJ2-7; possible D gene TRBD2, 7 bases. With 6 bases removed from V and 1 base from J, the gap between germline ends came to 13 bases. The CDR3 has 14 amino acids. CDR1 and CDR2 (germline): KGHSH, LQKENI. DNA of the CDR3: TGTGCCAGCTCGCCGCGGGGGCTTTCCTACGAGCAGTACTTC. This encodes CASSPRGLSYEQYF.

The CDR3 nucleotides are TGTGCCAGCAGTGCAGGGGAAGGACAGCCCCAGCATTTT. Amino acids: CASSAGEGQPQHF. V gene TRBV6-2 or TRBV6-3 combines with J gene TRBJ1-5; maybe TRBD1 (6 bases). This CDR3 contains 13 residues. The germline V gene encodes CDR1 MNHEY and CDR2 SVGEGT. The V and J ends lost 5 bases and 7 bases respectively, with 12 bases between them.

This rearrangement joins TRBV4-1 to TRBJ1-5, with TRBD1 as a possible D gene (6 bases). The CDR3 length is 14 residues. The germline V and J ends were trimmed by 2 bases and 6 bases, with 11 bases remaining between them. CDR1 and CDR2 from the germline V gene are MGHRA and YSYEKL. The CDR3, as DNA: TGCGCCAGCAGCCAAAACAGGGTGAGTCAGCCCCAGCATTTT. Translated, it gives CASSQNRVSQPQHF.